What follows describes a single TCR beta chain. The count of this clone is one. No cognate antigen has been identified for it. It has no much larger one-base neighbor in the sample; base qualities were not kept. Participants in the prospective study were aged roughly 18 to 89 years, lived in 24 United States geographic areas, and enrolled through a virtual design. To assign participants to cohorts, the prospective study relied on clinical history that participants themselves reported in a screening survey and a study questionnaire. Recovered participants in ImmuneRACE Cohort 3 were defined by two consecutive negative NP/OP PCR tests, clearance by a healthcare professional, or resolution of symptoms. In the prospective study, whole blood, serum and a nasopharyngeal or oropharyngeal swab were collected from each participant by mobile phlebotomists. Participants in the prospective study had the option to provide additional blood draws and questionnaires over a roughly 2-month period. Blood samples from the prospective study were shipped frozen or at room temperature prior to DNA extraction.

Relative to germline, V is 3 bases shorter and J is 4 bases shorter, with 16 bases between their ends. The CDR3 sequence holds 15 residues, the cysteine and phenylalanine included. Only the CDR3 portion is preserved as DNA: 45 bases, with reading frame beginning at the first base. Per the germline V gene (reference sequence), SGHKS is the CDR1 and YYEKEE is the CDR2. TCRbeta CDR3 regions were amplified from genomic DNA using the immunoSEQ Assay, a bias-controlled multiplex PCR. The authors processed their data as follows. Nucleated cell counts per sample were estimated from amplification of reference gene primers within the assay. To quantify the absolute abundance of each unique TCRbeta CDR3 rearrangement, sequence reads were collapsed and filtered. For each sample, productive Simpson clonality was calculated as the square root of Simpson's diversity index over productive rearrangements. TCRdb's version of the immuneACCESS table is confined to in-frame rearrangements and falls short of the full clone set. An unresolved V gene accounts for under half of the shortfall where checked; the remainder is of unknown origin. D and trimming were read from the DNA, whereas the V and J calls and clone size are those reported in that table. This sample holds 350,000 to 450,000 clones; roughly 86% were observed only once. The top ten clones comprise about 1.8% of the sample.

The data belong to a study of blood T cell repertoires in COVID-19 (TCRdb year 2020). Broadly, across the study: The collaborator samples originated in the United States, Italy and Spain and spanned the acute and convalescent phases of COVID-19. The material from the prospective study consisted of cDNA or gDNA derived from T cells, B-cell-depleted T cells, or PBMCs. The dataset comprised deeply sampled blood TCRbeta repertoires from subjects exposed to, actively infected with, or recovered from COVID-19. A freely available public database, intended as a resource for researchers studying the immune response to SARS-CoV-2, is where the repertoires were released. Samples came from the ongoing ImmuneRACE study (first 160 participants) plus 1,254 subjects from 6 global collaborators. Nearly every sample came with metadata listing a de-identified subject ID, COVID-19 status, age in years and sex. HLA class I and class II types, where available, came from metadata supplied by the sample provider rather than from assay-based typing. Study-wide findings and limitations: The amount of clinical and demographic metadata varied by source and participant and was provided uncurated.

The rearranged chain carries TRBV5-5 and TRBJ1-2; the D gene cannot be resolved reliably. The sample taken for sequencing was PBMCs or T cells enriched from blood (not recorded which). This receptor was obtained from a woman in her thirties who had recovered from COVID-19. The DNA sequence is as follows: TGTGCCAGCAGCTCGGGAGAGTCAACCGGCTATGGCTACACCTTC. Translated, this gives CASSSGESTGYGYTF.